This passage covers 15 T cell receptor beta chains from one sample sequenced in a study of T cells in Graves' hyperthyroidism and ophthalmopathy. RNA transcripts yielded amplified TCR beta CDR3 regions. An initial round of RT-PCR targeting the TCR CDR3 relied on the HTBI primer set. TCRdb reprocessed the multiplex PCR reads with MiXCR, giving one entry per CDR3 protein. The profile shows 550,000 to 850,000 distinct CDR3 sequences, under 20% of them singletons. The sample comprised blood. These receptors originate from a woman between 45 and 65 years old with Graves' hyperthyroidism that later progressed to Graves' ophthalmopathy.

V usage is TRBV10-2 and J usage is TRBJ1-5, with D possibly matching TRBD1 (5 bases). Trimming stripped 3 bases from V and 2 bases from J, with 11 bases between. The CDR3 length is 15 residues. CDR1 is WSHSY and CDR2 is SAAADI in the germline V gene. The chain's CDR3 is CASSERGVGNQPQHF. The CDR3 DNA is TGCGCCAGCAGTGAAAGAGGGGTGGGCAATCAGCCCCAGCATTTT.

The table lists this clonotype with many counts. V is TRBV2 and J is TRBJ1-5; TRBD1 matches at 7 bases. CDR3 length equals 14 residues. V lost 10 bases to trimming and J lost 0 bases; unmatched junction nucleotides: 6. Germline V gives CDR1 SNHLY, CDR2 FYNNEI. DNA of the CDR3: TGTGCCATCAACAGGGGTTATAGCAATCAGCCCCAGCATTTT. Amino acid sequence: CAINRGYSNQPQHF.

This clonotype was detected only a few times. This rearrangement joins TRBV2 to TRBJ1-3, with 7 bases aligning to TRBD1. Germline-derived CDR1 and CDR2 are SNHLY and FYNNEI. Germline trimming cut 8 bases from V and 0 bases from J; bases unmatched to any gene: 13. The CDR3 spans 17 residues. The CDR3 here is CASEGIWTGNSGNTIYF. CDR3 bases: TGTGCCAGCGAGGGGATTTGGACAGGAAACTCTGGAAACACCATATATTTT.

This clonotype was detected many times. The rearrangement joins TRBV2 to TRBJ1-6; D remains unclear. This CDR3 is 13 amino acids long. Germline V gene sequence: CDR1 SNHLY, CDR2 FYNNEI. V was trimmed by 3 bases and J by 4 bases, leaving 4 bases between them. The CDR3 spells CASSELYNSPLHF. DNA for the CDR3: TGTGCCAGCAGTGAGCTTTATAATTCACCCCTCCACTTT.

This clonotype was counted many times. The gene calls are TRBV11-2 and TRBJ1-2; D unclear. Trimming shortened V by 4 bases and J by 0 bases, and 12 bases separated the two germline ends. In germline, CDR1 is SGHAT, CDR2 FQNNGV. This CDR3 contains 15 residues. The CDR3 is CASSSGPWANYGYTF. CDR3 bases: TGTGCCAGCAGCTCCGGGCCGTGGGCTAACTATGGCTACACCTTC. Full variable domain (rest looked up from reference TRBV11-2 and TRBJ1-2): EAGVAQSPRYKIIEKRQSVAFWCNPISGHATLYWYQQILGQGPKLLIQFQNNGVVDDSQLPKDRFSAERLKGVDSTLKIQPAKLEDSAVYLCASSSGPWANYGYTFGSGTRLTVV.

This clonotype was seen more than once but under ten times. The chain joins TRBV29-1 to TRBJ1-2; D possibly corresponds to TRBD1 (6 bases). Per the germline V gene, CDR1 is SQVTM and CDR2 is ANQGSEA. This CDR3 region has 18 residues. The germline V and J ends were trimmed by 6 bases and 5 bases, with 31 bases remaining between them. In nucleotides, the CDR3 is TGCAGCGTAACCCCCCAAACCGGTGGGACACCCTTTCGGTATGGCTACACCTTC. It specifies CSVTPQTGGTPFRYGYTF. Combining the CDR3 with reference TRBV29-1 and TRBJ1-2 gives the whole variable domain SAVISQKPSRDICQRGTSLTIQCQVDSQVTMMFWYRQQPGQSLTLIATANQGSEATYESGFVIDKFPISRPNLTFSTLTVSNMSPEDSSIYLCSVTPQTGGTPFRYGYTFGSGTRLTVV.

This clonotype was counted at least ten times. V usage is TRBV20-1 and J usage is TRBJ2-5, with no clear D. The V gene's germline CDR1 is DFQATT and CDR2 SNEGSKA (reference sequence). The V gene lost 3 bases and the J gene lost 0 bases, with 11 bases spanning the gap. The CDR3 consists of 14 residues. The CDR3 DNA sequence: TGCAGTGCTAGGGACGCATTCAACCAAGAGACCCAGTACTTC. It codes for CSARDAFNQETQYF.

This chain links TRBV12-5 with TRBJ2-1; D is perhaps TRBD1 or TRBD2 (5 bases each). The V gene's germline CDR1 is LGHNT and CDR2 FRNRAP. The CDR3 runs 14 residues. The ends were cut back, 4 bases at V and 2 bases at J, with 9 bases in the middle. CDR3 DNA: TGTGCTAGTGGTTCGGGGCGGGCCTACAATGAGCAGTTCTTC. Protein product: CASGSGRAYNEQFF.

For this clonotype: Relative to the germline gene, one junction end is altered; a read error may explain this. The chain recombines TRBV20-1 with TRBJ1-3; TRBD1 agrees at 8 bases. The CDR3 totals 14 residues. Germline V gene data show CDR1 as DFQATT and CDR2 as SNEGSKA (reference sequence). The CDR3 here is CSASWTGSGDTIYF. CDR3 DNA: TGCAGTGCGTCCTGGACAGGGTCTGGAGACACCATATATTTT.

This rearrangement joins TRBV3-1 to TRBJ2-7; maybe TRBD2 (7 bases). Germline V gene sequence: CDR1 LGHDT, CDR2 YNNKEL (reference sequence). This CDR3 has 16 residues. V shed 1 base and J shed 0 bases, with 13 bases lying between them. The CDR3 spells CASSQGGGGFSYEQYF. The CDR3 coding sequence is TGTGCCAGCAGCCAAGGCGGCGGGGGCTTCTCCTACGAGCAGTACTTC.

This clonotype has only a few counts. The chain is built from TRBV29-1 and TRBJ1-2; D call uncertain. CDR3 size: 12 residues. With 7 bases removed from V and 2 bases from J, the gap between germline ends came to 11 bases. CDR1 and CDR2 (germline): SQVTM, ANQGSEA. The CDR3 loop reads CSGEDGNYGYTF. Written as DNA, the CDR3 is TGCAGCGGGGAGGACGGGAACTATGGCTACACCTTC.

This clonotype was detected many times. The chain employs TRBV4-1 and TRBJ2-4, with TRBD1 matching 8 bases. Germline lookup yields CDR1 MGHRA and CDR2 YSYEKL. The CDR3 runs to 12 residues. Trimming at V came to 5 bases and at J to 7 bases, leaving 1 base not matched to a gene. The CDR3 DNA sequence: TGCGCCAGCAGCAGGACAGGGAACATTCAGTACTTC. This codes for CASSRTGNIQYF.

The chain has TRBV6-2 or TRBV6-3 and TRBJ2-1; a possible D gene is TRBD2 (5 bases). From germline, CDR1 is MNHEY and CDR2 SVGEGT. This CDR3 is 11 amino acids long. V was trimmed by 6 bases and J by 9 bases, leaving 9 bases between them. CDR3: CASRNRGEQFF. The CDR3 region has the DNA TGTGCCAGCAGAAACCGGGGTGAGCAGTTCTTC.

V gene TRBV11-3 combines with J gene TRBJ2-2; TRBD1 matches at 12 bases. The CDR3 has 15 amino acids. The junction had 2 bases not matched to a gene; V was cut back by 5 bases and J by 4 bases. CDR1 SGHNT and CDR2 YENEEA come from the germline V gene. CDR3 bases: TGTGCCAGCAGCAGGGACAGGGGGCTCACCGGGGAGCTGTTTTTT. As protein: CASSRDRGLTGELFF.

This clonotype was detected many times. In nucleotides, the CDR3 is TGCAGTGCTTCAAGACCGGGACAGGGGTTCCATGAGCAGTTCTTC. Its protein product is CSASRPGQGFHEQFF. The chain employs TRBV20-1 and TRBJ2-1, with 10 bases that match TRBD1. The ends lost 5 bases at V and 8 bases at J; junction bases unmatched: 12. This CDR3 is built from 15 residues. The V gene's germline CDR1 is DFQATT and CDR2 SNEGSKA (reference sequence).